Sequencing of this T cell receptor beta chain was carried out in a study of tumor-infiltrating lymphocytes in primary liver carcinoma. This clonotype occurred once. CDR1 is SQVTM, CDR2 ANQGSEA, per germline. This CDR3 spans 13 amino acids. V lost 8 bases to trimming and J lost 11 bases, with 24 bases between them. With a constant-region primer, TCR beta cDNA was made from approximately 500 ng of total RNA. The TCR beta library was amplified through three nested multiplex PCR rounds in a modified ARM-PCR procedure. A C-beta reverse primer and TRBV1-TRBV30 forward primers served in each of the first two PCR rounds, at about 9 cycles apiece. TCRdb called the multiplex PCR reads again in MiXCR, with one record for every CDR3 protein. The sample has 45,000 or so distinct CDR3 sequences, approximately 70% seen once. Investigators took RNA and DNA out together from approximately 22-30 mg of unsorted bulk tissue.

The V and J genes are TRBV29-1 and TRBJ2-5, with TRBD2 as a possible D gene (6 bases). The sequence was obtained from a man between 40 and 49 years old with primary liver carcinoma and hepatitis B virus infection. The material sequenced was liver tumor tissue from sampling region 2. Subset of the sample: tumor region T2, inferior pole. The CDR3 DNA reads TGCAGCTCATCAGCGGAGGGCCAAGAGGCACAGTACTTC. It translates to CSSSAEGQEAQYF.